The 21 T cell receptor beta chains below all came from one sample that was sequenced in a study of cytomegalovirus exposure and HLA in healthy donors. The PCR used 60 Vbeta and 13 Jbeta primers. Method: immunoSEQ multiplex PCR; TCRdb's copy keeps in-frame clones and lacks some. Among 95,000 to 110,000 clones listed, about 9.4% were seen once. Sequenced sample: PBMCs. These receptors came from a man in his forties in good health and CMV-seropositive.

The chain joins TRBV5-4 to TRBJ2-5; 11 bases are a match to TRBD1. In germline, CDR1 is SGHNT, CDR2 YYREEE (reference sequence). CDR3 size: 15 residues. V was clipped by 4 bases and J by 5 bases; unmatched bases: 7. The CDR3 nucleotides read TGTGCCAGCAGCATGAGGACAGGGGGCTCCGAGACCCAGTACTTC. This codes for CASSMRTGGSETQYF.

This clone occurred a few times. CDR3 region: CASSPYIGSEQYF. The CDR3 DNA is TGTGCCAGCTCTCCGTACATCGGGAGCGAGCAGTACTTC. The chain is built from TRBV6-5 and TRBJ2-7, with D perhaps TRBD2 (6 bases). Trimming took off 8 bases at V and 6 bases at J, with 17 bases between the two ends. The CDR3 consists of 13 residues. Germline V gene sequence: CDR1 MNHEY, CDR2 SVGAGI.

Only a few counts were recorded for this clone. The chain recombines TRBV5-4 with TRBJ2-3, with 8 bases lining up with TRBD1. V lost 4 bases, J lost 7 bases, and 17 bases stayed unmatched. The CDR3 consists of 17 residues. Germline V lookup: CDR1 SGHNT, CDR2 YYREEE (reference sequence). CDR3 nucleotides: TGTGCCAGCAGCACAGTGGGCGGCGGACAGGGTGTCAATACGCAGTATTTT. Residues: CASSTVGGGQGVNTQYF.

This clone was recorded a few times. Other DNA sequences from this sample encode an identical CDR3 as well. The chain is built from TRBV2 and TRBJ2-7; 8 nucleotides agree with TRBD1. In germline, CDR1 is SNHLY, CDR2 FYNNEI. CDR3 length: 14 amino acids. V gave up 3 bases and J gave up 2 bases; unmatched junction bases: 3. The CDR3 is CASSDRDRTYEQYF. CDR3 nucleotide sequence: TGTGCCAGCAGTGACCGGGACAGGACCTACGAGCAGTACTTC.

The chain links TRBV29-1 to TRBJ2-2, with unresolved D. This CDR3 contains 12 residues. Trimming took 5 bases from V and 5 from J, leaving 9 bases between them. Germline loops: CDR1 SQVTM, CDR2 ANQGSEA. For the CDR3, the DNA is TGCAGCGTTCCCCTACAGACCGGGGAGCTGTTTTTT. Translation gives CSVPLQTGELFF.

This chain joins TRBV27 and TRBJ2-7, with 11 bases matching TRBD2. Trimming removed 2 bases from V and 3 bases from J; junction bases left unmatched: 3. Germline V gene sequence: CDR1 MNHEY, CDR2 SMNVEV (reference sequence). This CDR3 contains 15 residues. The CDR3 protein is CASSLRLAGFYEQYF. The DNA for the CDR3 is TGTGCCAGCAGTTTAAGACTAGCGGGGTTCTACGAGCAGTACTTC.

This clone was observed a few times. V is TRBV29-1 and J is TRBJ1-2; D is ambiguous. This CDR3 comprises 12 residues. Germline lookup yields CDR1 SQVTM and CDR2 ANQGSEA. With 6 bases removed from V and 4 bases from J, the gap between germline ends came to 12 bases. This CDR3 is CSVTSGIYGYTF. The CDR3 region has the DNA TGCAGCGTCACGTCGGGGATCTATGGCTACACCTTC.

Here the CDR3 reads CASSPPGRELFF. CDR3 nucleotide sequence: TGTGCCAGCAGCCCGCCGGGGCGGGAGTTGTTCTTC. The chain couples TRBV25-1 to TRBJ2-1; 7 nucleotides match TRBD2. V dropped 6 bases and J dropped 15; count of bases not matched to a gene: 11. The V gene's germline CDR1 is MGHDK and CDR2 SYGVNS. This CDR3 region has 12 residues.

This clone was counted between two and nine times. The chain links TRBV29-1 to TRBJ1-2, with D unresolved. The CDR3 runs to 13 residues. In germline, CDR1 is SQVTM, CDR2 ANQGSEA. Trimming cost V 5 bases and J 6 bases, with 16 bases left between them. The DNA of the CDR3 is TGCAGCGTTCAACTTCTGACACTCCATGGCTACACCTTC. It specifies CSVQLLTLHGYTF. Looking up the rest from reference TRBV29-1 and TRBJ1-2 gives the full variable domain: SAVISQKPSRDICQRGTSLTIQCQVDSQVTMMFWYRQQPGQSLTLIATANQGSEATYESGFVIDKFPISRPNLTFSTLTVSNMSPEDSSIYLCSVQLLTLHGYTFGSGTRLTVV.

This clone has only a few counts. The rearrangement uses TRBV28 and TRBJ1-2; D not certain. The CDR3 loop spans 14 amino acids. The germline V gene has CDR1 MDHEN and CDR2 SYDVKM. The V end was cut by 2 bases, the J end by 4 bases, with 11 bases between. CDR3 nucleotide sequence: TGTGCCAGCAGTTTAGGTTCAGGCTTCTATGGCTACACCTTC. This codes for CASSLGSGFYGYTF.

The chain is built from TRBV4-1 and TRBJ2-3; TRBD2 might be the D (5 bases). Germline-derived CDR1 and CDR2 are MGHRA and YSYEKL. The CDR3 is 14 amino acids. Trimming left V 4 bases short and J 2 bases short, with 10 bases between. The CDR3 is CASSPTKITDTQYF. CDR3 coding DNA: TGCGCCAGCAGCCCGACTAAGATCACAGATACGCAGTATTTT.

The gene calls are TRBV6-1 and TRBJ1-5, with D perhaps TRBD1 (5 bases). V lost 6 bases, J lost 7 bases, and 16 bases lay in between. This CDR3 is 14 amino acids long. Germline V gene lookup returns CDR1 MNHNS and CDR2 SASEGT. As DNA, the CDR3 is TGTGCCAGCAGAGAGGCGGGGGTTTGGCAGCCCCAGCATTTT. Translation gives CASREAGVWQPQHF.

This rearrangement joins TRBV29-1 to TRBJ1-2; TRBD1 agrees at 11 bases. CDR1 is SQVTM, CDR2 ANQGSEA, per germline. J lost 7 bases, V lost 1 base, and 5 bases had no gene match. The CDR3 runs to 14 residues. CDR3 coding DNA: TGCAGCGTTGAAGCGGGACAGGGGGAAGCTGGCTACACCTTC. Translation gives CSVEAGQGEAGYTF.

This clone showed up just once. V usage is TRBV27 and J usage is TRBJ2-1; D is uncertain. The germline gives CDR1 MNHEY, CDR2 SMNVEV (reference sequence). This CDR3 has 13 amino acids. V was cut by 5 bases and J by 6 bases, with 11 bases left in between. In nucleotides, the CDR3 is TGTGCCAGCAGTCTAACGGTTGGCAATGAGCAGTTCTTC. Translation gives CASSLTVGNEQFF.

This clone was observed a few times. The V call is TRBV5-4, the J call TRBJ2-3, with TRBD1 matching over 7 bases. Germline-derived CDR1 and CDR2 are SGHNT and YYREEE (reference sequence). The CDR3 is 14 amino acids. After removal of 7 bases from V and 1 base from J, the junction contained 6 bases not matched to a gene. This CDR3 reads CASSEGAGTDTQYF. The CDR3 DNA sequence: TGTGCCAGCTCTGAGGGGGCGGGCACAGATACGCAGTATTTT.

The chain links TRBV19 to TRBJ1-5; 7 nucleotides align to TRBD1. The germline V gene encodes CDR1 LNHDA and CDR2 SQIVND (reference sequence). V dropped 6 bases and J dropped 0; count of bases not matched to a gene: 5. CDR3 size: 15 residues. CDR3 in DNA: TGTGCCAGTAGCTGGGACAGCAATAGCAATCAGCCCCAGCATTTT. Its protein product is CASSWDSNSNQPQHF.

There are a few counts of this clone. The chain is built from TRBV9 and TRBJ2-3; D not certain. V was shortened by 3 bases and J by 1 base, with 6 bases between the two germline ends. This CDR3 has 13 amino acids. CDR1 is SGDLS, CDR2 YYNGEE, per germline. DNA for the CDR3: TGTGCCAGCAGCGCCATAGGCACAGATACGCAGTATTTT. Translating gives CASSAIGTDTQYF.

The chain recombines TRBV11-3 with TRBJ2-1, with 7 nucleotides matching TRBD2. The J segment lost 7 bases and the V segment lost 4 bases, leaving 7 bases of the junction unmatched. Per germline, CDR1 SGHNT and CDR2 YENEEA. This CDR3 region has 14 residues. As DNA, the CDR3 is TGTGCCAGCAGCTGGGGGGGATCGAAAAATGAGCAGTTCTTC. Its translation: CASSWGGSKNEQFF.

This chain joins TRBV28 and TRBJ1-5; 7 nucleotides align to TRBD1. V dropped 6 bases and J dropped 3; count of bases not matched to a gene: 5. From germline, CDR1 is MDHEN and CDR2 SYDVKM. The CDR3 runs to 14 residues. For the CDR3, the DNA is TGTGCCAGCAGCCGAGACAGGGACAATCAGCCCCAGCATTTT. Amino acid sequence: CASSRDRDNQPQHF.

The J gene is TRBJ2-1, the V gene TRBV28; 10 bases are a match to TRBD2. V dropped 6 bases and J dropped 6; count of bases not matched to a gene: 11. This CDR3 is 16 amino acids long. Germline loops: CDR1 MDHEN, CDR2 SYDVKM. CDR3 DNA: TGTGCCAGCAGGATAGCGGGAGGTACGTCGGGCAATGAGCAGTTCTTC. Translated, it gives CASRIAGGTSGNEQFF.

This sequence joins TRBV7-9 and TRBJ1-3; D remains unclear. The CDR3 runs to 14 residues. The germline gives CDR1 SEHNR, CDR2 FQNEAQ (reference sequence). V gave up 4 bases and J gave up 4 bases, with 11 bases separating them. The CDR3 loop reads CASSSRGLGNTIYF. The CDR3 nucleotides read TGTGCCAGCAGCTCCCGGGGTCTGGGAAACACCATATATTTT.